This T cell receptor beta chain was observed in a study of tumor-infiltrating lymphocytes in primary liver carcinoma. From 500 ng total RNA, TCR beta cDNA was generated with a primer in the constant region. Nested multiplex PCR, run for three rounds with slightly modified ARM-PCR, yielded TCR beta libraries. TRBV1-TRBV30 forward primers and a C-beta reverse primer were used in the first two PCR rounds, which each ran for around 10 cycles. TCRdb reprocessed the multiplex PCR reads with MiXCR, giving one entry per CDR3 protein. The table lists around 330,000 distinct CDR3 sequences, almost 60% of them singletons, with over 15% in the top ten. Germline V gives CDR1 SGHAT, CDR2 FQNNGV. The CDR3 consists of 14 residues. Comments on this clonotype: Its antigen is unidentified. At one of its ends the junction is not consistent with the germline gene, which may arise from a read error.

Germline DNA was also extracted, and blood RNA derived from unsorted whole blood. Study results and caveats: Bulk unsorted samples prevented comparison of CD4+ and CD8+ repertoires. Between tumor regions, pairs overlapped more than tumor-adjacent and tumor-blood pairs did. Tumor top-250-clone fraction significantly exceeded that of blood (p = 0.039).

This sequence was found in a woman between 25 and 40 years old with primary liver carcinoma and hepatitis B virus infection. The chain couples TRBV11-2 to TRBJ1-4, with 10 bases identical to TRBD1. Sequencing input: peripheral blood. The CDR3 loop is CDSSNRDRGEKLFF. DNA for the CDR3: TGTGACAGCAGCAACAGGGACAGGGGTGAAAAACTGTTTTTT.